This is a list of T cell receptor beta chains from one sample in a study of blood T cell repertoires in COVID-19. Profiled with immunoSEQ multiplex PCR; TCRdb holds only in-frame clones, not every one. The sample records around 230,000 clones, 70% to 85% being singletons. Sequenced material: peripheral blood. These receptors all come from a woman older than 75 with acute or convalescent COVID-19. The CDR3 runs from the conserved cysteine through the conserved F or W. Fields, in order: V gene, clone size, J gene, D gene, CDR3 DNA, CDR3 protein. D genes are given only for firm matches. Some rows mark clone size as missing; the rest say once, few, many or name a class of expanded clone.

>TRBV19|NA|TRBJ2-7|NA
TGTGCCAGTAGTCCGTTCGGGGGTCCTGGCGAGCAGTACTTC
CASSPFGGPGEQYF
>TRBV12-3/TRBV12-4|NA|TRBJ1-1|NA
TGTGCCAGCAGGCTGCGACAAGGAAATGGAGCTTTCTTT
CASRLRQGNGAFF
>TRBV7-7|NA|TRBJ2-7|NA
TGTGCTAGCAGCTTAGCGCGGGGCTACGAGCAGTACTTC
CASSLARGYEQYF
>TRBV2|few|TRBJ2-2|NA
TGTGCCAGCAGTGGAAGGGGATTCAAGAACACCGGGGAGCTGTTTTTT
CASSGRGFKNTGELFF
>TRBV12-3/TRBV12-4|NA|TRBJ1-5|NA
TGTGCCAGCACCCGGGACTCCAATCAGCCCCAGCATTTT
CASTRDSNQPQHF
>TRBV6-5|NA|TRBJ2-1|NA
TGTGCCAGCAGTTTCGACAGGATTTACAATGAGCAGTTCTTC
CASSFDRIYNEQFF
>TRBV2|NA|TRBJ1-2|TRBD1
TGTGCCAGCATGCGAGACAGGGGGAGCTATGGCTACACCTTC
CASMRDRGSYGYTF
>TRBV9|NA|TRBJ2-2|NA
TGTGCCAGCAGCGTAGCCTTCACCGGGGAGCTGTTTTTT
CASSVAFTGELFF
>TRBV10-2|NA|TRBJ2-7|NA
TGCGCCATCAGACAGACGGCAGCGGGCGAGCAGTACTTC
CAIRQTAAGEQYF
>TRBV19|NA|TRBJ2-3|NA
TGTGCCAGTAGTCTCCCCAAAGGGGCAGGGGATACGCAGTATTTT
CASSLPKGAGDTQYF
>TRBV5-4|NA|TRBJ2-2|TRBD2
TGTGCCAGCAGCTTGGGGCTAGCGGGGGGGAAAAACACCGGGGAGCTGTTTTTT
CASSLGLAGGKNTGELFF
>TRBV27|NA|TRBJ2-2|TRBD1
TGTGCCAGCAGTCTTACGAACAGGGGCACCGGGGAGCTGTTTTTT
CASSLTNRGTGELFF
>TRBV5-1|NA|TRBJ2-1|TRBD1
TGCGCCAGCAGCAATACCGGGACAGATCTAAAGAATGAGCAGTTCTTC
CASSNTGTDLKNEQFF
>TRBV19|NA|TRBJ1-2|TRBD1
TGTGCCAGTACCCAAGGGGGGACAGTATATGGCTACACCTTC
CASTQGGTVYGYTF
>TRBV11-2|NA|TRBJ2-2|NA
TGTGCCAGCAGCTTGAGACTGAACACCGGGGAGCTGTTTTTT
CASSLRLNTGELFF
>TRBV6-5|NA|TRBJ1-5|NA
TGTGCCAGCAGACCCACAGGGACTAGCAATCAGCCCCAGCATTTT
CASRPTGTSNQPQHF
>TRBV28|NA|TRBJ1-4|NA
TGTGCCAGCAAGAACGGCAGGGTTGTAAGAAATGAAAAACTGTTTTTT
CASKNGRVVRNEKLFF
>TRBV27|few|TRBJ1-5|NA
TGTGCCAGCAGAACCTGGGGCGGGGGCAATCAGCCCCAGCATTTT
CASRTWGGGNQPQHF
>TRBV28|NA|TRBJ1-2|NA
TGTGCCAGCAGACTGAAGGGGGTTGGTGGCTACACCTTC
CASRLKGVGGYTF
>TRBV7-3|NA|TRBJ2-3|NA
TGTGCCAGCAGCTTAAAACCGAGGCTAGGTACGCAGTATTTT
CASSLKPRLGTQYF
>TRBV28|NA|TRBJ2-2|TRBD2
TGTGCCAGCAGTTTTCAGGGACTAGCGGGGGGGCGAAACGGGGAGCTGTTTTTT
CASSFQGLAGGRNGELFF
>TRBV29-1|NA|TRBJ1-1|TRBD1
TGCAGCGTTGGTCCAGGGGGCGAGACTGAAGCTTTCTTT
CSVGPGGETEAFF
>TRBV3-1/TRBV3-2|NA|TRBJ1-3|NA
TGTGCCAGCAGCCCTGACACTGGAAACACCATATATTTT
CASSPDTGNTIYF
>TRBV28|NA|TRBJ2-1|NA
TGTGCCAGCAGTTTGGAGGGAATCCATGAGCAGTTCTTC
CASSLEGIHEQFF
>TRBV30|NA|TRBJ2-2|TRBD1
TGTGCCTGGAGCCAGACAGGGGGCACCGGGGAGCTGTTTTTT
CAWSQTGGTGELFF
>TRBV5-1|NA|TRBJ2-1|NA
TGCGCCAGCACCCCGACCGCCGGGTCATACAATGAGCAGTTCTTC
CASTPTAGSYNEQFF